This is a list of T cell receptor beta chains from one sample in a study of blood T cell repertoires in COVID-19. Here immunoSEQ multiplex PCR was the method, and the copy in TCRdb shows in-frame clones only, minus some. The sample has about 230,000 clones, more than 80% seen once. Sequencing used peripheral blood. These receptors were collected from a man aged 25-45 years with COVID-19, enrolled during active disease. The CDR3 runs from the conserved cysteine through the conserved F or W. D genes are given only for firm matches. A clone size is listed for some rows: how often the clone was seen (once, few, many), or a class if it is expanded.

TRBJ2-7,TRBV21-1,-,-,TGTGCCAGCAGCAAAGTGCCGTCCATGACACAGGGGAGTTCAATAGTAGTCTCCTACGAGCAGTACTTC,CASSKVPSMTQGSSIVVSYEQYF
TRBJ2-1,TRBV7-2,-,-,TGTGCCAGCAGCTTAAACGGGGACAATGAGCAGTTCTTC,CASSLNGDNEQFF
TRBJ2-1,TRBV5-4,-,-,TGTGCCAGCAGCTTGAATGCTAGACGGGAGAATGAGCAGTTCTTC,CASSLNARRENEQFF
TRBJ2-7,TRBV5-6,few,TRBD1,TGTGCCAGCAGTTATTGGGGGACAGGGACGGACGAGCAGTACTTC,CASSYWGTGTDEQYF
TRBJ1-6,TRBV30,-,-,TGTGCCTGGAGGGGGCAGGGCGGTTCACCCCTCCACTTT,CAWRGQGGSPLHF
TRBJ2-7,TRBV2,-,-,TGTGCCAGCAGTGATACAGGCCGCAGCTCCTACGAGCAGTACTTC,CASSDTGRSSYEQYF
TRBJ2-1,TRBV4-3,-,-,TGCGCCAGCAGCCAAGATACAAATGGTGAGCAGTTCTTC,CASSQDTNGEQFF
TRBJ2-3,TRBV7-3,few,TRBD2,TGTGCCAGCAGCTTATTTCCGTCAACTAGCGGGCGTACTAGCACAGATACGCAGTATTTT,CASSLFPSTSGRTSTDTQYF
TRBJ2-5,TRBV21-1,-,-,TGTGCCAGCAGCAAACGGGGAGAAGAGACCCAGTACTTC,CASSKRGEETQYF
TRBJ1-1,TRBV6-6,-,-,TGTGCCAGCAGTTACTCCCGGAACACTGAAGCTTTCTTT,CASSYSRNTEAFF
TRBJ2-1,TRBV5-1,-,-,TGCGCCAGCAGCTTGGTAGCAGGGGTAAGCAATGAGCAGTTCTTC,CASSLVAGVSNEQFF
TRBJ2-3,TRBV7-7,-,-,TGTGCCAGCAGCCCTACCCTAGGGAGGACAGATACGCAGTATTTT,CASSPTLGRTDTQYF
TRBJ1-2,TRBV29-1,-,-,TGCAGCGCCGAAAGGGGGTACGGCTATGGCTACACCTTC,CSAERGYGYGYTF
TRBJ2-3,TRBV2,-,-,TGTGCCAGCAGCGCCTCATATGGAGCGGGTGGACTCTATTTT,CASSASYGAGGLYF
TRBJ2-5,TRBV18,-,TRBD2,TGTGCCAGCTCACCACCGGGCGGGACTAGTGTGGAGACCCAGTACTTC,CASSPPGGTSVETQYF
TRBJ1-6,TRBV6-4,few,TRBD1,TGTGCCAGCAGTGCCGGGACAGATAATTCACCCCTCCACTTT,CASSAGTDNSPLHF
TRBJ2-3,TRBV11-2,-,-,TGTGCCAGCAGCCGGCGGGTCTGGGTGGAAGATACGCAGTATTTT,CASSRRVWVEDTQYF
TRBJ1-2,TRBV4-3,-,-,TGCGCCAGCAGCCAAAACAGGGAAGCAGTCTATGGCTACACCTTC,CASSQNREAVYGYTF
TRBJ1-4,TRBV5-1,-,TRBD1,TGCGCCAGCAGCCAGGGACAGGGAGAGGGGAAACTGTTTTTT,CASSQGQGEGKLFF
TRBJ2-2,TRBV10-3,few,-,TGTGCCATCACCCGGGACATAACCGGGGAGCTGTTTTTT,CAITRDITGELFF
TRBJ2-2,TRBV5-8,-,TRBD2,TGTGCCACCCGTGGACTAGCTGTCGGGGAGCTGTTTTTT,CATRGLAVGELFF
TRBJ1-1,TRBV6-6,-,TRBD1,TGTGCCAGCAGTGATTCGGGACAGGGAGACACTGAAGCTTTCTTT,CASSDSGQGDTEAFF
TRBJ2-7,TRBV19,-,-,TGTGCCAGTAGTATACTGCCACCTAGAAGTTCCTACGAGCAGTACTTC,CASSILPPRSSYEQYF
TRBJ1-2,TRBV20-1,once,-,TGCAGTGGTCGGGGGAGGGAGGGCTACACCTTC,CSGRGREGYTF